These T cell receptor beta chains were read from a single sample in a study of cytotoxic CD8 clonotypes in ibrutinib-treated CLL. The repertoire was sequenced with immunoSEQ multiplex PCR; TCRdb's copy has only in-frame clones and lacks some. The sample lists approximately 280,000 clones; approximately 76% were seen once. Material: PBMCs, obtained at disease progression, from a patient treated with ibrutinib. The receptor source for this set is a human donor with chronic lymphocytic leukemia. The CDR3 runs from the conserved cysteine through the conserved F or W. D genes are given only for firm matches. The size entry is marked missing in some rows and otherwise reads once, few, many or a size class.

len,v_gene,j_gene,abundance,d_gene,CDR3nt,CDR3aa
16,TRBV5-8,TRBJ2-3,.,TRBD2,TGTGCCAGCAGCTTGTTACGCGGGAGGGGTGATGATACGCAGTATTTT,CASSLLRGRGDDTQYF
14,TRBV5-1,TRBJ1-1,.,.,TGCGCCAGCAGCTTGGTGTCGGCCCACACTGAAGCTTTCTTT,CASSLVSAHTEAFF
13,TRBV10-1,TRBJ1-1,.,.,TGCGCCAGCAGAACAGGCCTGGACACTGAAGCTTTCTTT,CASRTGLDTEAFF
14,TRBV5-6,TRBJ2-5,.,TRBD2,TGTGCCAGCACTGAAGCGGGGGCGCAAGAGACCCAGTACTTC,CASTEAGAQETQYF
13,TRBV5-6,TRBJ2-5,.,.,TGTGCCAGCAGCTTGGGCAGGCTGGAGACCCAGTACTTC,CASSLGRLETQYF
15,TRBV2,TRBJ2-3,.,.,TGTGCCAGCAGTGAGGAACCCAGCAGTGCAGATACGCAGTATTTT,CASSEEPSSADTQYF
14,TRBV5-1,TRBJ1-1,.,.,TGCGCCAGCAGCCCACAGCCAATGAACACTGAAGCTTTCTTT,CASSPQPMNTEAFF
12,TRBV9,TRBJ2-5,.,.,TGTGCCAGCAGCGTAGACCGAGAGACCCAGTACTTC,CASSVDRETQYF
17,TRBV5-1,TRBJ2-6,.,.,TGCGCCAGCAGCTTGGCCCCTAGATCCTCTGGGGCCAACGTCCTGACTTTC,CASSLAPRSSGANVLTF
14,TRBV5-1,TRBJ2-3,.,TRBD1,TGCGCCAGCAGCTCGGGACAGCCCACAGATACGCAGTATTTT,CASSSGQPTDTQYF
13,TRBV19,TRBJ1-2,once,.,TGTGCCAGTAGTCCAGCGGCGTTCTATGGCTACACCTTC,CASSPAAFYGYTF
17,TRBV10-1,TRBJ2-2,.,TRBD2,TGCGCCAGCAGTGAGTGGACTAGCGGGAAATACACCGGGGAGCTGTTTTTT,CASSEWTSGKYTGELFF
15,TRBV2,TRBJ2-2,.,.,TGTGCCAGCAGTGAAACCGGGACCAGCACCGGGGAGCTGTTTTTT,CASSETGTSTGELFF
15,TRBV5-4,TRBJ1-3,.,TRBD1,TGTGCCAGCAGCGGGGACAGCATCTCTGGAAACACCATATATTTT,CASSGDSISGNTIYF
18,TRBV18,TRBJ2-3,.,TRBD2,TGTGCCAGCTCACGCGGGACTAGCGGGGGGCTCCTCACAGATACGCAGTATTTT,CASSRGTSGGLLTDTQYF
13,TRBV29-1,TRBJ2-7,.,.,TGCAGCGTTGGGGTCCATTACTCCTACGAGCAGTACTTC,CSVGVHYSYEQYF
15,TRBV5-6,TRBJ1-2,few,.,TGTGCCAGCAGCTTCCACCCGGGGGGCAAGGGTGGCTACACCTTC,CASSFHPGGKGGYTF
13,TRBV29-1,TRBJ1-2,.,.,TGCAGCGTTGACCAGCGGGCTACCGAGGGCTACACCTTC,CSVDQRATEGYTF
11,TRBV5-6,TRBJ2-7,.,.,TGTGCCAGCAGCGGCTTCTACGAGCAGTACTTC,CASSGFYEQYF
16,TRBV28,TRBJ2-3,.,TRBD1,TGTGCCAGCAGTCACAGGGGGTTCAGTAGCACAGATACGCAGTATTTT,CASSHRGFSSTDTQYF
13,TRBV14,TRBJ2-7,.,.,TGTGCCAGCAGCCAATCCACAGGGACCGAGCAGTACTTC,CASSQSTGTEQYF
16,TRBV10-2,TRBJ2-7,.,TRBD2,TGCGCCAGCAGTGTTCCTAGCGGGGTGCCCCCCTACGAGCAGTACTTC,CASSVPSGVPPYEQYF
14,TRBV6-5,TRBJ2-3,.,.,TGTGCCAGCAGTTACCGGGGAGATAAAGATACGCAGTATTTT,CASSYRGDKDTQYF
15,TRBV5-1,TRBJ2-5,.,.,TGCGCCAGCAGCTTGCACAGTCAAAGGGGTGAGACCCAGTACTTC,CASSLHSQRGETQYF
16,TRBV27,TRBJ2-4,.,.,TGTGCCAGCAGTCGTCAACAGGGTGATGGCAAAAACATTCAGTACTTC,CASSRQQGDGKNIQYF
13,TRBV29-1,TRBJ1-2,.,.,TGCAGCGTGCCCGCCGACCGCACTGGAGGCTACACCTTC,CSVPADRTGGYTF
13,TRBV18,TRBJ2-7,.,.,TGTGCCAGCTCAGAGTGGGACTCCTACGAGCAGTACTTC,CASSEWDSYEQYF
16,TRBV10-3,TRBJ2-5,.,TRBD1,TGTGCCATCAGTGAAATACAGGGGGGTTTCTGGGGGACCCAGTACTTC,CAISEIQGGFWGTQYF
13,TRBV2,TRBJ2-7,.,.,TGTGCCAGCACCCCCATGGGAGCCTACGAGCAGTACTTC,CASTPMGAYEQYF
13,TRBV2,TRBJ1-2,few,.,TGTGCCAGCAGTGGGATTGGTGTCTATGGCTACACCTTC,CASSGIGVYGYTF
16,TRBV19,TRBJ2-3,.,TRBD1,TGTGCCAGTAGTCCCGGGACAGGGTTCGGGACAGATACGCAGTATTTT,CASSPGTGFGTDTQYF
14,TRBV5-1,TRBJ1-4,.,.,TGCGCCAGCAGCTTGAAGTCAACTAATGAAAAACTGTTTTTT,CASSLKSTNEKLFF
15,TRBV13,TRBJ1-2,.,TRBD1,TGTGCCAGCAGCCCCGGACAGGGGGATAACTATGGCTACACCTTC,CASSPGQGDNYGYTF
13,TRBV11-3,TRBJ2-1,.,.,TGTGCCAGCAGCTTAGACCACCTAGCGTCGCAGTTCTTC,CASSLDHLASQFF
15,TRBV6-1,TRBJ2-1,.,.,TGTGCCAGCAGTGGAAATGAACACCGGGGGCATGAGCAGTTCTTC,CASSGNEHRGHEQFF
15,TRBV5-1,TRBJ2-5,.,TRBD1,TGCGCCAGCAGCGGGGGACGACAGGGCCAAGAGACCCAGTACTTC,CASSGGRQGQETQYF
16,TRBV9,TRBJ1-3,.,TRBD1,TGTGCCAGCAGCGCAGGGGGCAGGAGCTCTGGAAACACCATATATTTT,CASSAGGRSSGNTIYF
14,TRBV7-2,TRBJ1-6,.,.,TGTGCCAGCAGCCCACAGGGAACTAATTCACCCCTCCACTTT,CASSPQGTNSPLHF
14,TRBV10-3,TRBJ2-7,.,TRBD1,TGTGCCATCAGCCAGCGGGGACAGGGTTTCGAGCAGTACTTC,CAISQRGQGFEQYF
13,TRBV6-5,TRBJ1-2,.,.,TGTGCCAGCAGTGAAGTCGGCACCTATGGCTACACCTTC,CASSEVGTYGYTF